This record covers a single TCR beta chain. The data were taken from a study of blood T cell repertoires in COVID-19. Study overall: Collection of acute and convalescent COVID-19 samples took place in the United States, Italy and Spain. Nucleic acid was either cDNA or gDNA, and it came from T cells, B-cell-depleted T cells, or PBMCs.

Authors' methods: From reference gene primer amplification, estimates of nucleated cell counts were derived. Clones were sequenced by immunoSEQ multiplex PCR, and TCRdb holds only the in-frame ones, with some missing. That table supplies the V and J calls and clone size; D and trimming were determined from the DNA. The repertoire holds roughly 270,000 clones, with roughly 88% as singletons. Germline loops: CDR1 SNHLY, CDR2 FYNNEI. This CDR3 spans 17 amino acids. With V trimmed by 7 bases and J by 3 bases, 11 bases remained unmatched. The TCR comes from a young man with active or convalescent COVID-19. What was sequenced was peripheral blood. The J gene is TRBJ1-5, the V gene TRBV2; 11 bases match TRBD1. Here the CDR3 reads CASKPLQGQGDNQPQHF. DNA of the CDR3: TGTGCCAGCAAACCTTTACAGGGACAGGGGGACAATCAGCCCCAGCATTTT. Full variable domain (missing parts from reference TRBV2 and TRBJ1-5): EPEVTQTPSHQVTQMGQEVILRCVPISNHLYFYWYRQILGQKVEFLVSFYNNEISEKSEIFDDQFSVERPDGSNFTLKIRSTKLEDSAMYFCASKPLQGQGDNQPQHFGDGTRLSIL.